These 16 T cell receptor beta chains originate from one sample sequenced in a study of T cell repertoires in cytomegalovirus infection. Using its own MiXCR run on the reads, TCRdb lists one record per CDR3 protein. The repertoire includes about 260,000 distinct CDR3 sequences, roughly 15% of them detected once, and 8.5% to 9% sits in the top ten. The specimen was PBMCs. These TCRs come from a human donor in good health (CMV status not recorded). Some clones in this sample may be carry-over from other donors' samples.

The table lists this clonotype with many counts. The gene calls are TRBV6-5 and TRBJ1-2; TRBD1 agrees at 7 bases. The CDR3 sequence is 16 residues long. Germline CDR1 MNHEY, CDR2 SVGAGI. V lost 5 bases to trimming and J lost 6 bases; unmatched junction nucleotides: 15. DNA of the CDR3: TGTGCCAGCAGTGGGGGCACAGGGGATAGGAGAAATGGCTACACCTTC. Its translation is CASSGGTGDRRNGYTF.

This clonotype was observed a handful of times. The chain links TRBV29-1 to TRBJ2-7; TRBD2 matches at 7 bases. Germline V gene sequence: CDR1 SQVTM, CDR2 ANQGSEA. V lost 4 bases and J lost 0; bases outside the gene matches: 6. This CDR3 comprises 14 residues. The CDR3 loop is CSVGVGRGSYEQYF. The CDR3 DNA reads TGCAGCGTTGGGGTGGGGAGGGGCTCCTACGAGCAGTACTTC.

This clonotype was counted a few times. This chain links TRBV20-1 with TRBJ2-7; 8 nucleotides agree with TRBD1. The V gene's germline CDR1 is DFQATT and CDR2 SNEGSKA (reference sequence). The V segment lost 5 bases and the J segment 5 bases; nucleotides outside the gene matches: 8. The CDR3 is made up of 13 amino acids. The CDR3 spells CSAPRTGSDEQYF. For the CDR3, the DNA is TGCAGTGCTCCCCGGACAGGGTCGGACGAGCAGTACTTC.

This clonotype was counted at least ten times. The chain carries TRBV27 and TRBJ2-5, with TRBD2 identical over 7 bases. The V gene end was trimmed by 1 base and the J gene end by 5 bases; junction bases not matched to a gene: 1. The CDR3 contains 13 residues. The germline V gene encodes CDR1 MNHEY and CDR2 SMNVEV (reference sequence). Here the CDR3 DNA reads TGTGCCAGCAGTTTATGGGGGGGGGAGACCCAGTACTTC. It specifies CASSLWGGETQYF.

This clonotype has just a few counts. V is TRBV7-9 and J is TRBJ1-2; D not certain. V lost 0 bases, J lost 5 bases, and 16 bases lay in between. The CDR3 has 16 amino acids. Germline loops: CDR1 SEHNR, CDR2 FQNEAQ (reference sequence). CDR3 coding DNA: TGTGCCAGCAGCTTAGCTGGACGGAGGACGACTTATGGCTACACCTTC. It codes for CASSLAGRRTTYGYTF.

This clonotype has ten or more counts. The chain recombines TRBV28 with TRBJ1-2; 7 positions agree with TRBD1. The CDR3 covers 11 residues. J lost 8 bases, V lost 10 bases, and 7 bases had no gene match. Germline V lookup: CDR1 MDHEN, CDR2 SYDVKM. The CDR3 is CAIYDRAGYTF. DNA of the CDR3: TGTGCCATCTATGACAGGGCCGGCTACACCTTC.

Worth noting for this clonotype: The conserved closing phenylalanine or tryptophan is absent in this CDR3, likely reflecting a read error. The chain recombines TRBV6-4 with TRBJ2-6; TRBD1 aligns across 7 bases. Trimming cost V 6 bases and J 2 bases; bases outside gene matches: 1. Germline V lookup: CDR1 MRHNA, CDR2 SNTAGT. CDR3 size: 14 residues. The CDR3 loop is CASSQGAGANVLTS. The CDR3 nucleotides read TGTGCCAGCAGCCAGGGGGCTGGGGCCAACGTCCTGACTTCC.

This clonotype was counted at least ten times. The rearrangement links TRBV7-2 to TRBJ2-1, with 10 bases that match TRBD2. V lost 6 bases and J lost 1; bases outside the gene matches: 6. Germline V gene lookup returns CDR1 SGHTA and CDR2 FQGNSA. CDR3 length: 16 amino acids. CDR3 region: CASSRSGRPSYNEQFF. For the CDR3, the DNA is TGTGCCAGCAGTCGTAGCGGGAGGCCGTCCTACAATGAGCAGTTCTTC.

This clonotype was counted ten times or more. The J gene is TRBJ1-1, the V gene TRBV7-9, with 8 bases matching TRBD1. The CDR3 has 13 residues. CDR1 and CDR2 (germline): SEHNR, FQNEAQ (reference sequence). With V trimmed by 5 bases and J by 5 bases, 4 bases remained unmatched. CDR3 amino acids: CASSTRQGTEAFF. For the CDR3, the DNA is TGTGCCAGCAGCACCCGACAGGGGACTGAAGCTTTCTTT.

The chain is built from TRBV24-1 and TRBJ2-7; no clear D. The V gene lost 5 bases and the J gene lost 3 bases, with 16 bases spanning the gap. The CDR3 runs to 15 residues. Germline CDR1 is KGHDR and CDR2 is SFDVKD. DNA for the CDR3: TGTGCCACCAGTGTCGGCAAGCTCAAACACTACGAGCAGTACTTC. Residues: CATSVGKLKHYEQYF.

The DNA for the CDR3 is TGTGCCATCAGTCCCCCGGGACAGGGGACCAATGAGCAGTTCTTC. This gives the protein CAISPPGQGTNEQFF. The rearrangement links TRBV10-3 to TRBJ2-1; 10 nucleotides align to TRBD1. From germline, CDR1 is ENHRY and CDR2 SYGVKD. This CDR3 has 15 amino acids. V gave up 5 bases and J gave up 6 bases; unmatched junction bases: 7.

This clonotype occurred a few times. Here the CDR3 DNA reads TGCAGTGCCAATAGCGGGGACAGCTACGAGCAGTACTTC. This encodes CSANSGDSYEQYF. The V and J genes are TRBV20-1 and TRBJ2-7; D is possibly TRBD2 (8 bases). V was pared by 6 bases and J by 3 bases, with 15 bases between. CDR1 is DFQATT, CDR2 SNEGSKA, per germline (reference sequence). The CDR3 contains 13 residues.

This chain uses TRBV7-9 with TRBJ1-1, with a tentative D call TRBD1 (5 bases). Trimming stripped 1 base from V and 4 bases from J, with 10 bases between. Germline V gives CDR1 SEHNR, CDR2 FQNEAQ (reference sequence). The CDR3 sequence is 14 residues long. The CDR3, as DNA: TGTGCCAGCAGCTTAGAGGCTAGGGGCACTGAAGCTTTCTTT. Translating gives CASSLEARGTEAFF.

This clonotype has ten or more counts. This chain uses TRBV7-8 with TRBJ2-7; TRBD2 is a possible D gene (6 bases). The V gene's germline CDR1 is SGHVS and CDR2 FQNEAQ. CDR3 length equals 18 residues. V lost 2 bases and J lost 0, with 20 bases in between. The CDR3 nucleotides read TGTGCCAGCAGCTTATTTTTACGTGGGACTTCTAGCTCCTACGAGCAGTACTTC. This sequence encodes CASSLFLRGTSSSYEQYF.

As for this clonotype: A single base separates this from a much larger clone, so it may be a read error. CDR3 DNA sequence: TGCAGTTCTAGAGATGGGCGTGGAGGGAGTTCACCCCTCCACTTT. Translating gives CSSRDGRGGSSPLHF. The rearrangement joins TRBV20-1 to TRBJ1-6; no definite D call. The CDR3 totals 15 residues. In germline, CDR1 is DFQATT, CDR2 SNEGSKA (reference sequence).

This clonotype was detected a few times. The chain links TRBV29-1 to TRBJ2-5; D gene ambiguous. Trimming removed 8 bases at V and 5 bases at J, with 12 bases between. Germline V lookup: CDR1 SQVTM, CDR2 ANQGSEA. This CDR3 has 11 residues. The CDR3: CSPSLGETQYF. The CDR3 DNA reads TGCAGCCCCTCCCTGGGTGAGACCCAGTACTTC.